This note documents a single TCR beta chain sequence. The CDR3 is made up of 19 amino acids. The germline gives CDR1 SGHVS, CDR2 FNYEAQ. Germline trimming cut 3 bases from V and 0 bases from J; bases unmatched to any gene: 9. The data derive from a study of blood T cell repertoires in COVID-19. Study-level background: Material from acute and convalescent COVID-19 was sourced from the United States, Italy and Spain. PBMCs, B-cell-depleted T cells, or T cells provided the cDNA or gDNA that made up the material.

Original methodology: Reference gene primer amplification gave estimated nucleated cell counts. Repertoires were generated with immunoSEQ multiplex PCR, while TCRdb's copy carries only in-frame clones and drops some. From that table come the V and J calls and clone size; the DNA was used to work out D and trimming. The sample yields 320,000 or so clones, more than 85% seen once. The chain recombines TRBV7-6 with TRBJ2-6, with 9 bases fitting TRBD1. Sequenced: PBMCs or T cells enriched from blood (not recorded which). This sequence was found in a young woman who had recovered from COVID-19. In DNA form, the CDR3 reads TGTGCCAGCAGCTTGGGGTGGAACAGGGGGCTCTCTGGGGCCAACGTCCTGACTTTC. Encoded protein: CASSLGWNRGLSGANVLTF.